The present entry profiles one T cell receptor (beta chain) with its context. This specimen comes from a study of blood T cell repertoires in COVID-19. Study-wide background: The cDNA or gDNA used as material had been derived from T cells, B-cell-depleted T cells, or PBMCs.

This CDR3 is built from 15 residues. V gave up 1 base and J gave up 8 bases, with 18 bases separating them. Germline values: CDR1 SGHRS, CDR2 YFSETQ. Clones were read by immunoSEQ multiplex PCR, and TCRdb kept only the in-frame ones, dropping some. The sample has around 39,000 clones, 80% to 90% seen once. This TCR was recovered from a man aged 55-75 years with active COVID-19. This rearrangement joins TRBV5-1 to TRBJ1-2; no definite D call. The specimen sequenced was peripheral blood. In DNA form, the CDR3 reads TGCGCCAGCAGCTTGCCCGAACAGAAATTTGCGGGCTACACCTTC. Amino acid sequence: CASSLPEQKFAGYTF.